This passage covers 5 T cell receptor beta chains from one sample sequenced in a study of OX40 agonist ivuxolimab in advanced cancers. TCRdb keeps only in-frame clones here, not all; method: immunoSEQ multiplex PCR. Of tens of thousands of clones in the sample, roughly 80% were seen once. The specimen comprised CD4+ or CD8+ T cells sorted from blood, sampled in a trial of the OX40 agonist ivuxolimab. These receptors were collected from an adult with an advanced solid tumor such as melanoma, head and neck, liver or kidney cancer.

The chain carries TRBV4-1 and TRBJ2-7, with 11 bases that match TRBD2. This CDR3 has 16 residues. Per germline, CDR1 MGHRA and CDR2 YSYEKL. Trimming cost V 4 bases and J 2 bases; bases outside gene matches: 7. As DNA, the CDR3 is TGCGCCAGCAGCCGGGAATTAGCGGGAGGGACCTACGAGCAGTACTTC. It encodes CASSRELAGGTYEQYF.

The gene calls are TRBV10-3 and TRBJ2-5; the match to TRBD2 covers 14 bases. The CDR3 runs to 14 residues. After removal of 10 bases from V and 7 bases from J, the junction contained 8 bases not matched to a gene. Germline CDR1 reads ENHRY; CDR2 reads SYGVKD. The CDR3 nucleotides read TGTGCCACCGGGACTAGCGGGAGTGAGTTGACCCAGTACTTC. The encoded protein is CATGTSGSELTQYF.

The chain links TRBV6-5 to TRBJ2-5; D may match TRBD1 or TRBD2 (5 bases each). Germline V gene data show CDR1 as MNHEY and CDR2 as SVGAGI. V was clipped by 0 bases and J by 7 bases, with 9 bases between them. The CDR3 is made up of 13 amino acids. In DNA form, the CDR3 reads TGTGCCAGCAGTTACTCGACCGGGACGACCCAGTACTTC. Encoded protein: CASSYSTGTTQYF.

This clone came up once. The rearrangement joins TRBV27 to TRBJ1-2; no reliable D call. Trimming shortened V by 6 bases and J by 4 bases, and 27 bases separated the two germline ends. The CDR3 length is 18 residues. The V gene's germline CDR1 is MNHEY and CDR2 SMNVEV (reference sequence). The chain's CDR3 is CASSPRSSKVAYLYGYTF. The CDR3 nucleotides are TGTGCCAGCAGCCCCCGGAGCAGCAAGGTCGCCTATCTCTATGGCTACACCTTC.

This chain links TRBV9 with TRBJ2-2, with D perhaps matching TRBD1 (5 bases). CDR1 and CDR2 from the germline V gene are SGDLS and YYNGEE. Between the trimmed V and J ends, which lost 4 bases and 4 bases, there was a span of 17 bases. This CDR3 has 16 amino acids. The CDR3 loop is CASSNPTGDSTGELFF. The CDR3 coding sequence is TGTGCCAGCAGCAACCCTACAGGAGACTCCACCGGGGAGCTGTTTTTT.